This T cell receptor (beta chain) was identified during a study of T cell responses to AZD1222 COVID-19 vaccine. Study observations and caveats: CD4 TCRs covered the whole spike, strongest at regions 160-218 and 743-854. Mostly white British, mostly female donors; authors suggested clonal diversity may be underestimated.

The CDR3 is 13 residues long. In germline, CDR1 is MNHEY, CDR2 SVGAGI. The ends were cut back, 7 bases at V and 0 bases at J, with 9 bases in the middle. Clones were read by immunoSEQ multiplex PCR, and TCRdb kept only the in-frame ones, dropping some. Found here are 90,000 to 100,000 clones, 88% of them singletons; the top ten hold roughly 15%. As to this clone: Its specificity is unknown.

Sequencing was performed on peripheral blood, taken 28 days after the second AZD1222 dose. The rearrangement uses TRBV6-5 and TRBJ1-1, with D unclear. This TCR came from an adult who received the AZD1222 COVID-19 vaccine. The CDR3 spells CASNSQVNTEAFF. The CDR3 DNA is TGTGCCAGCAACTCACAAGTGAACACTGAAGCTTTCTTT.